This passage covers 7 T cell receptor beta chains from one sample sequenced in a study of OX40 agonist ivuxolimab in advanced cancers. Sequencing used immunoSEQ multiplex PCR; TCRdb keeps in-frame clones, though not all of them. The sample shows over 50,000 clones, 89% of them seen only once. Here the sequenced sample was CD4+ or CD8+ T cells sorted from blood, taken in a trial of the OX40 agonist ivuxolimab. The source of these receptors is an adult with an advanced solid tumor such as melanoma, head and neck, liver or kidney cancer.

This clone was counted once. This chain links TRBV4-2 with TRBJ1-4; no firm D call. Trimming removed 1 base at V and 5 bases at J, with 8 bases between. This CDR3 contains 14 residues. Germline lookup yields CDR1 LGHNA and CDR2 YNFKEQ. The chain's CDR3 is CASSQVSRNEKLFF. CDR3 bases: TGTGCCAGCAGCCAAGTTTCGCGAAATGAAAAACTGTTTTTT.

This chain joins TRBV6-1 and TRBJ2-3; D perhaps matches TRBD2 (5 bases). Germline values: CDR1 MNHNS, CDR2 SASEGT. Trimming left V 6 bases short and J 4 bases short, with 14 bases between. The CDR3 extends over 14 amino acids. CDR3 residues: CASSGSKEADTQYF. The CDR3 DNA sequence: TGTGCCAGCAGCGGGTCCAAGGAGGCAGATACGCAGTATTTT.

This chain connects TRBV6-5 to TRBJ2-7; possible D gene TRBD1, 5 bases. Germline CDR1 and CDR2: MNHEY and SVGAGI. Deletions cut 5 bases from V and 4 bases from J, with 12 bases between. There are 13 residues in the CDR3. The DNA for the CDR3 is TGTGCCAGCAGTCAAGGGGCAGATTACGAGCAGTACTTC. Its translation is CASSQGADYEQYF.

The rearrangement links TRBV7-3 to TRBJ2-1, with TRBD2 as a possible D gene (6 bases). V shed 2 bases and J shed 9 bases, with 8 bases lying between them. Per the germline V gene, CDR1 is SGHTA and CDR2 is FQGTGA. This CDR3 contains 12 residues. The chain's CDR3 is CASSLLGGEQFF. The CDR3 DNA reads as TGTGCCAGCAGCTTACTGGGGGGTGAGCAGTTCTTC. The variable domain in full, completed from reference TRBV7-3 and TRBJ2-1, reads GAGVSQTPSNKVTEKGKYVELRCDPISGHTALYWYRQSLGQGPEFLIYFQGTGAADDSGLPNDRFFAVRPEGSVSTLKIQRTERGDSAVYLCASSLLGGEQFFGPGTRLTVL.

This clone was recorded once. The chain recombines TRBV19 with TRBJ2-1; D remains ambiguous. CDR3 length equals 11 residues. The V gene's germline CDR1 is LNHDA and CDR2 SQIVND (reference sequence). Trimming stripped 6 bases from V and 6 bases from J, with 6 bases between. The chain's CDR3 is CASRYLNEQFF. CDR3 sequence (DNA): TGTGCCAGTAGATACCTCAATGAGCAGTTCTTC.

The DNA for the CDR3 is TGTGCCAGCAGCGTATCTTGGACACCGAGCACAGATACGCAGTATTTT. Translated, it gives CASSVSWTPSTDTQYF. V usage is TRBV9 and J usage is TRBJ2-3; D is possibly TRBD1 (5 bases). The germline gives CDR1 SGDLS, CDR2 YYNGEE. The CDR3 consists of 16 residues. The V end lost 1 base, the J end lost 0 bases, and 12 bases lay between the germline ends.

V usage is TRBV2 and J usage is TRBJ1-2; TRBD1 matches 9 bases. This CDR3 region has 13 residues. Germline CDR1 is SNHLY and CDR2 is FYNNEI. With 9 bases clipped from V and 2 bases from J, the junction kept 4 bases outside the gene matches. CDR3 amino acids: CAREDRGNYGYTF. The CDR3 DNA sequence: TGTGCCAGGGAAGACAGGGGGAACTATGGCTACACCTTC.